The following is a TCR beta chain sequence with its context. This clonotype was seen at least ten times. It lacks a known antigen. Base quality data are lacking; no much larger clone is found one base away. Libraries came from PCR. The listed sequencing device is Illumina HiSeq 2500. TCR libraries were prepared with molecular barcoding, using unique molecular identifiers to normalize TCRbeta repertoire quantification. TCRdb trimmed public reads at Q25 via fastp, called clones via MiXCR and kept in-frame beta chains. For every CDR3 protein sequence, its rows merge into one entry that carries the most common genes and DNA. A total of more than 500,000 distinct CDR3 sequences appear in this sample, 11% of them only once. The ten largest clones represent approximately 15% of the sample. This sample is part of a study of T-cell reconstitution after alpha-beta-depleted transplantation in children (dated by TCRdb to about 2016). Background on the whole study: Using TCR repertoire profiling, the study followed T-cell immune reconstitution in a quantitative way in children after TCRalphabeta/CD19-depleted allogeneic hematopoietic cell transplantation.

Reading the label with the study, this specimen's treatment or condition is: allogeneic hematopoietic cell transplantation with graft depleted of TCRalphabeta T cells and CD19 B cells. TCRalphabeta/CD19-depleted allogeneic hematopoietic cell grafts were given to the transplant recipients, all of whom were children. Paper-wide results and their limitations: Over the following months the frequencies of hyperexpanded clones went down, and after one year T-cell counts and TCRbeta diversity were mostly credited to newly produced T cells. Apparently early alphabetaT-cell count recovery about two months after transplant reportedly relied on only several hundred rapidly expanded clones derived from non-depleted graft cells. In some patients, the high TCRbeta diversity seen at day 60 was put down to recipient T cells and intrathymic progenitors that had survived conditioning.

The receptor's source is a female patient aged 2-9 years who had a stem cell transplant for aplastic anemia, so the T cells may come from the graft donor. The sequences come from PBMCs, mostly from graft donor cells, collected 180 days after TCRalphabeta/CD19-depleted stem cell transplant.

CDR3 sequence: CASSLIGGYTF. The bases are TGTGCCAGCAGTTTGATAGGGGGCTACACCTTC. The V gene is TRBV28 and the J gene is TRBJ1-2; no D gene call is confident. V gives up 3 bases and J gives up 8 bases, and the segment between their germline ends measures 7 bases. The CDR3 starts with the cysteine, ends with the phenylalanine, and has 11 residues. CDR3 DNA only is kept here, 33 bases in frame from base 1. CDR1 and CDR2 are read off the germline V gene as MDHEN and SYDVKM.